Included here is one T cell receptor (beta chain) sequence, with context. Its target is unknown. The data were obtained in a study of OX40 agonist ivuxolimab in advanced cancers. Study background: Across the patients, intravenous ivuxolimab was delivered every 2 weeks at 0.01 to 10 mg/kg. Study-level findings and limits: Patients who responded partially at 0.1-3.0 mg/kg showed clonal expansion ranking among the lowest.

Produced via immunoSEQ multiplex PCR; TCRdb's table is partial and in-frame only. The data contain some 100,000 clones, 75% to 95% of them singletons. The TCR was taken from an adult with an advanced solid tumor such as melanoma, head and neck, liver or kidney cancer. The sample was CD4+ or CD8+ T cells sorted from blood, taken in a trial of the OX40 agonist ivuxolimab.

This chain's CDR3 is CASSPGAGEGGKDTQYF. CDR3 nucleotides: TGTGCCAGTAGCCCAGGAGCGGGAGAGGGAGGGAAAGATACGCAGTATTTT. The chain combines TRBV19 with TRBJ2-3; TRBD2 agrees at 8 bases. Germline V gives CDR1 LNHDA, CDR2 SQIVND (reference sequence). The CDR3 length is 17 residues. V lost 6 bases and J lost 5; bases outside the gene matches: 16.